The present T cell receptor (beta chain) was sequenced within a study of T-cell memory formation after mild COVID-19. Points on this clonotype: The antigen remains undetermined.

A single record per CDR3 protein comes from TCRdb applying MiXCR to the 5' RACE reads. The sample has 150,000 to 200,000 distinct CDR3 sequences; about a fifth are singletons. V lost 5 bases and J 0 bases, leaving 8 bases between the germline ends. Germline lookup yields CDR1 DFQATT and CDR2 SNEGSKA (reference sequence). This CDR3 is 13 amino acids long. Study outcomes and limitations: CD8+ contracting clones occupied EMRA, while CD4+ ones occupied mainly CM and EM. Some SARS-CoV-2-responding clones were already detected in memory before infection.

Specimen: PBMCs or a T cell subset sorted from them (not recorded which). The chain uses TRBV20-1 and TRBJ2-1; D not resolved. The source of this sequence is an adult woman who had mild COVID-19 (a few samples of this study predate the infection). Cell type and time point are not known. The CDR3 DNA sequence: TGCAGTGCTCTAGGTCACTCCTACAATGAGCAGTTCTTC. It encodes CSALGHSYNEQFF.